The TCR beta chain under discussion was sequenced for a study of control samples from healthy donors and cancer patients. The V end lost 5 bases, the J end lost 5 bases, and 19 bases lay between the germline ends. This CDR3 comprises 15 residues. Germline CDR1 MNHEY, CDR2 SVGEGT. The assay was immunoSEQ multiplex PCR, and TCRdb's table has in-frame clones only and misses some. The data hold about 150,000 clones, with 75% to 90% observed a single time. The origin of this receptor is a man aged 25 to 45 in good health. This chain connects TRBV6-2 or TRBV6-3 to TRBJ2-7; TRBD1 or TRBD2 may be the D gene (6 bases each). Specimen: blood. Written as DNA, the CDR3 is TGTGCCAGCAGTAAACTTAGAGGGGGGAAGGACGAGCAGTACTTC. Translation gives CASSKLRGGKDEQYF.